Listed below are T cell receptor beta chains from one sample, sequenced in a study of CD8 T cells in ankylosing spondylitis. TCRdb passed the 5' RACE reads through MiXCR, listing each CDR3 protein once. The sample yields a few hundred thousand distinct CDR3 sequences, roughly a quarter seen once. What was sequenced was blood, either unsorted or a sorted T cell fraction (not recorded which). The receptor set was obtained from a male donor with ankylosing spondylitis or in good health (not recorded which). CDR3s include the opening cysteine and the closing phenylalanine or tryptophan. D genes are given only for firm matches. The size of a clone is reported for some rows only, either as once, few or many, or as a class for expanded clones.

v_gene,d_gene,abundance,j_gene,CDR3aa,CDR3nt
TRBV12-3/TRBV12-4,-,-,TRBJ2-7,CASSLWPSEQYF,TGTGCCAGCAGTTTATGGCCGTCCGAGCAGTACTTC
TRBV6-1,TRBD1,many,TRBJ1-1,CASSRLGTAEAFF,TGTGCCAGCAGCCGACTCGGGACAGCTGAAGCTTTCTTT
TRBV12-3/TRBV12-4,-,-,TRBJ2-1,CASSFLGRPPEQFF,TGTGCCAGCAGTTTCCTTGGACGACCACCGGAGCAGTTCTTC
TRBV20-1,-,-,TRBJ2-5,CSASRQGHIQEIQYF,TGCAGTGCTAGTCGGCAGGGTCATATCCAAGAGATCCAGTACTTC
TRBV20-1,-,-,TRBJ1-1,CRGETGTANTEAFF,TGCAGGGGGGAAACCGGGACGGCGAACACTGAAGCTTTCTTT
TRBV20-1,TRBD2,-,TRBJ2-3,CSARDGEGASTDTQYF,TGCAGTGCTAGAGATGGGGAGGGTGCTAGCACAGATACGCAGTATTTT
TRBV28,-,-,TRBJ1-1,CASSLWKANTEAFF,TGTGCCAGCAGTTTATGGAAGGCGAACACTGAAGCTTTCTTT
TRBV20-1,-,-,TRBJ2-6,CSARQNTALSGANVLTF,TGCAGTGCTAGACAAAACACGGCCCTCTCTGGGGCCAACGTCCTGACTTTC
TRBV20-1,-,few,TRBJ2-7,CSARDSGSYYEQYF,TGCAGTGCTAGAGATTCGGGCAGCTACTACGAGCAGTACTTC
TRBV15,-,once,TRBJ1-5,CATSPEGVTQPQHF,TGTGCCACCAGTCCCGAAGGGGTCACTCAGCCCCAGCATTTT
TRBV20-1,-,-,TRBJ1-6,CSAQTLQGGNSPLHF,TGCAGTGCGCAAACCTTACAGGGTGGTAATTCACCCCTCCACTTT
TRBV30,-,few,TRBJ2-5,CAWSVSSRETQYF,TGTGCCTGGAGTGTTTCCAGTCGGGAGACCCAGTACTTC
TRBV5-1,-,few,TRBJ2-1,CASSLDLHSYNEHFF,TGCGCCAGCAGCTTGGATCTGCACTCCTACAATGAGCATTTCTTC
TRBV20-1,-,few,TRBJ2-5,CSASRDRFLETQYF,TGCAGTGCTAGCCGCGACAGATTTTTGGAGACCCAGTACTTC
TRBV20-1,-,-,TRBJ2-7,CSSGPRPTYEQYF,TGCAGTTCGGGACCTCGCCCCACCTACGAGCAGTACTTC
TRBV29-1,TRBD1,many,TRBJ1-1,CSVEVTGVGTEAFF,TGCAGCGTTGAAGTTACAGGGGTTGGGACTGAAGCTTTCTTT
TRBV15,-,-,TRBJ1-3,CATSRDRGAGNTIYF,TGTGCCACCAGCAGAGACAGGGGCGCTGGAAACACCATATATTTT
TRBV20-1,TRBD1,many,TRBJ1-5,CSATTGLGNQPQHF,TGCAGTGCTACGACAGGGTTAGGAAATCAGCCCCAGCATTTT
TRBV7-2,TRBD1,few,TRBJ1-1,CASSLRQGGTEAFF,TGTGCCAGCAGCCTCCGACAGGGTGGCACTGAAGCTTTCTTT
TRBV25-1,-,few,TRBJ1-1,CASSDRLRADQAFF,TGTGCCAGCAGTGACAGGTTGAGGGCAGATCAAGCTTTCTTT
TRBV20-1,TRBD1,-,TRBJ1-6,CSARKPGGSSYNSPLHF,TGCAGTGCTAGAAAGCCAGGGGGTAGCTCCTATAATTCACCCCTCCACTTT
TRBV6-2/TRBV6-3,-,few,TRBJ2-7,CASSYGSGRKIYEQYF,TGTGCCAGCAGTTACGGATCGGGGCGAAAAATCTACGAGCAGTACTTC
TRBV20-1,-,-,TRBJ2-1,CSASLHSYNEQFF,TGCAGTGCTAGTCTCCACTCCTACAATGAGCAGTTCTTC
TRBV20-1,-,few,TRBJ2-5,CSAYLGTQYF,TGCAGTGCCTACTTGGGCACCCAGTACTTC
TRBV11-2,TRBD1,-,TRBJ2-1,CASSSDRGDEQFF,TGTGCCAGCAGCTCGGACAGGGGCGATGAGCAGTTCTTC
TRBV5-4,-,-,TRBJ2-3,CASSSRTDLTDTQYF,TGTGCCAGCAGCTCTAGGACGGACCTGACAGATACGCAGTATTTT
TRBV6-5,-,few,TRBJ2-4,CASSYSKSRAGALLNIQYF,TGTGCCAGCAGTTACTCGAAGAGCAGGGCGGGGGCCCTACTTAACATTCAGTACTTC